This TCR beta chain is drawn from a study of T cell repertoires in cytomegalovirus infection. Looking at the study overall: Both CMV infection and a matching HLA type were indicated by public TCR beta signatures.

TCRdb re-called the reads with MiXCR, one entry per CDR3 protein. Seen here are roughly 700,000 distinct CDR3 sequences, approximately 33% observed once, and the top ten hold 15% to 20%. Germline V lookup: CDR1 SGHVT, CDR2 SQSDAQ. This CDR3 region has 19 residues. Trimming at V came to 5 bases and at J to 7 bases, leaving 17 bases not matched to a gene. Notes on the study in general: Summed frequency of public TCR beta families distinguished CMV carriers with the relevant HLA.

This clonotype is a singleton in its sample. Its antigen is unknown. V is TRBV7-4 and J is TRBJ2-2; 12 nucleotides agree with TRBD2. This TCR derives from a human donor in good health (CMV status not recorded). Some clones in this sample may be carry-over from other donors' samples. Sequences were derived from cultured PBMCs, sampled from culture after CMV antigen stimulation. This CDR3 reads CASSPTPTTSGSLHGELFF. The CDR3 coding sequence is TGTGCCAGCAGCCCAACCCCCACGACTAGCGGGAGTTTACACGGGGAGCTGTTTTTT. The full variable domain, its missing parts supplied by reference TRBV7-4 and TRBJ2-2, is GAGVSQSPRYKVAKRGRDVALRCDSISGHVTLYWYRQTLGQGSEVLTYSQSDAQRDKSGRPSGRFSAERPERSVSTLKIQRTEQGDSAVYLCASSPTPTTSGSLHGELFFGEGSRLTVL.